This T cell receptor beta chain emerged from a study of blood T cell repertoires in COVID-19. Unmatched junction bases numbered 8, after V lost 2 bases and J lost 6 bases. The CDR3 sequence is 15 residues long. Germline V gene lookup returns CDR1 GTSNPN and CDR2 SVGIG (reference sequence). In the original workflow: Reference gene primer amplification yielded estimated nucleated cell counts. The table came from immunoSEQ multiplex PCR; TCRdb's copy has only in-frame clones and leaves some out. The V and J calls and clone size come from that table; D and trimming were worked out from the DNA. In the table there are about 180,000 clones, approximately 86% of which are singletons.

The chain recombines TRBV30 with TRBJ1-5; 9 positions agree with TRBD1. This TCR derives from a man in his 60s with COVID-19, enrolled during active disease. Sequencing input: peripheral blood. The CDR3 here is CAWSSTGTGPQPQHF. The CDR3 nucleotides read TGTGCCTGGAGTTCGACGGGGACAGGGCCTCAGCCCCAGCATTTT. Filled out from reference TRBV30 and TRBJ1-5, the complete variable domain reads SQTIHQWPATLVQPVGSPLSLECTVEGTSNPNLYWYRQAAGRGLQLLFYSVGIGQISSEVPQNLSASRPQDRQFILSSKKLLLSDSGFYLCAWSSTGTGPQPQHFGDGTRLSIL.